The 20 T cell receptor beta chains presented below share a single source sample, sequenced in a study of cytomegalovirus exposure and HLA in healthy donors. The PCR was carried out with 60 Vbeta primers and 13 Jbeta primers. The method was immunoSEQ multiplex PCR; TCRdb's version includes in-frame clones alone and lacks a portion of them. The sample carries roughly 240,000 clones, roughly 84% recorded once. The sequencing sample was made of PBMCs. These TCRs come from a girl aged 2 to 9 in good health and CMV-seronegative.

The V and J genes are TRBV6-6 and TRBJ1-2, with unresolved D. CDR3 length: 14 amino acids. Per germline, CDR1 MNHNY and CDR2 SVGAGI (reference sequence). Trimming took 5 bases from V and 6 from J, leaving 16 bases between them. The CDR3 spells CASSVSLVGDGYTF. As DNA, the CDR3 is TGTGCCAGCAGTGTAAGTCTAGTCGGCGATGGCTACACCTTC.

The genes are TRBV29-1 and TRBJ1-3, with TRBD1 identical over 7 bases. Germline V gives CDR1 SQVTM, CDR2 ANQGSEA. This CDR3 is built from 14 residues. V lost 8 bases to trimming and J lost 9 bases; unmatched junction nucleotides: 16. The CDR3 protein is CSFRRGQEGGTIYF. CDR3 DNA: TGCAGCTTCCGGAGGGGGCAGGAAGGGGGCACCATATATTTT. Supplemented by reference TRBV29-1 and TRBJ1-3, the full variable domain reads SAVISQKPSRDICQRGTSLTIQCQVDSQVTMMFWYRQQPGQSLTLIATANQGSEATYESGFVIDKFPISRPNLTFSTLTVSNMSPEDSSIYLCSFRRGQEGGTIYFGEGSWLTVV.

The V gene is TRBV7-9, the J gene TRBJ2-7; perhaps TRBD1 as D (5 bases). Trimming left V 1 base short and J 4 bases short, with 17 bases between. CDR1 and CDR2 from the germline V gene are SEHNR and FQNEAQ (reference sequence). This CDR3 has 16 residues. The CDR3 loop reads CASSLGGRALFYEQYF. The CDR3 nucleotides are TGTGCCAGCAGCTTAGGGGGCAGGGCCCTATTTTACGAGCAGTACTTC.

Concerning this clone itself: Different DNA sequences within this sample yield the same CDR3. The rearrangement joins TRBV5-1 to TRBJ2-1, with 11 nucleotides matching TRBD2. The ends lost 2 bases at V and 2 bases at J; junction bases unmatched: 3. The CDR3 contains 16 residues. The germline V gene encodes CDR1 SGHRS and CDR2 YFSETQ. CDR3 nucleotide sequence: TGCGCCAGCAGCTTCCTAGCGGGAGGCCCCTACAATGAGCAGTTCTTC. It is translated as CASSFLAGGPYNEQFF.

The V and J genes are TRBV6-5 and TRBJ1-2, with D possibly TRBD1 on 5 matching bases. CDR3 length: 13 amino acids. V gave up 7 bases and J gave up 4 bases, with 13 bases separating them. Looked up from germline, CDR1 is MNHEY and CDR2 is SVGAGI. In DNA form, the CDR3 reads TGTGCCAGCATGTTTCCAGGGCGCTATGGCTACACCTTC. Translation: CASMFPGRYGYTF.

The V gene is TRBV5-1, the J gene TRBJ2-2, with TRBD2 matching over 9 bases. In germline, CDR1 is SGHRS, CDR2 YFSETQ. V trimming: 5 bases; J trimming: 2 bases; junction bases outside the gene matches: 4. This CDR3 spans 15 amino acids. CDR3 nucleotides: TGCGCCAGCAGTTCCGGGACTAGCAACACCGGGGAGCTGTTTTTT. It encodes CASSSGTSNTGELFF.

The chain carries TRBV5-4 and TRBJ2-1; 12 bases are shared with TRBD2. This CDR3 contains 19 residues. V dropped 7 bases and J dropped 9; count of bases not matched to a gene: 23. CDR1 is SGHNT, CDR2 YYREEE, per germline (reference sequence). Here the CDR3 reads CASQQAPFASGGAMGEQFF. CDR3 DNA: TGTGCCAGCCAACAAGCCCCCTTTGCTAGCGGGGGGGCCATGGGTGAGCAGTTCTTC.

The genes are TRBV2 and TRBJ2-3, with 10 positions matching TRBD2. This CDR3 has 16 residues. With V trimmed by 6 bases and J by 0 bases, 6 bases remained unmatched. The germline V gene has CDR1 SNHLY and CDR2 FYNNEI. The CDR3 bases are TGTGCCAGCAGATCAAGCGGGGGGGGTAGCACAGATACGCAGTATTTT. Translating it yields CASRSSGGGSTDTQYF.

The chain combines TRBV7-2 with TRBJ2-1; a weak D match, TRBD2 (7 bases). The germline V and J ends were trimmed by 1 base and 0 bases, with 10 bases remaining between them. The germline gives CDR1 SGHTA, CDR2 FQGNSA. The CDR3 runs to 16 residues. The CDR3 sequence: CASSLEGGSSYNEQFF. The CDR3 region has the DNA TGTGCCAGCAGCTTAGAGGGGGGGAGCTCCTACAATGAGCAGTTCTTC.

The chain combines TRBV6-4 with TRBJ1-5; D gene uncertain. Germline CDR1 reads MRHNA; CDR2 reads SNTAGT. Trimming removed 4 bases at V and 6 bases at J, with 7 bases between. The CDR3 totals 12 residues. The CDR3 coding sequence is TGTGCCAGCAGTGTTGGGAGTCAGCCCCAGCATTTT. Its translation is CASSVGSQPQHF.

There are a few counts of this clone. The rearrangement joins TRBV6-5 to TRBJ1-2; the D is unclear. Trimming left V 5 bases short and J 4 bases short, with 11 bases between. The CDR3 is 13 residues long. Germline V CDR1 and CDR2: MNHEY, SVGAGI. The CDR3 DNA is TGTGCCAGCAGTACCCCCGGGAGCTATGGCTACACCTTC. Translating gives CASSTPGSYGYTF.

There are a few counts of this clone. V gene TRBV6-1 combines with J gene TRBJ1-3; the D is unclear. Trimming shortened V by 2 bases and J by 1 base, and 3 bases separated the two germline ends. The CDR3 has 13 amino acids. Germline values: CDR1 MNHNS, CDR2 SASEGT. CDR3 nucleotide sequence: TGTGCCAGCAGTGAATCGTCTGGAAACACCATATATTTT. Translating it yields CASSESSGNTIYF.

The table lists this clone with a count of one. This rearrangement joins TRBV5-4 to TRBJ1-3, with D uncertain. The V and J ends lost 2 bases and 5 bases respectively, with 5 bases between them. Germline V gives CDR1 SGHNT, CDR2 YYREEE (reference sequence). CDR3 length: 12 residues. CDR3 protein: CASSFDRNTIYF. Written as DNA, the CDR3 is TGTGCCAGCAGCTTTGACAGAAACACCATATATTTT.

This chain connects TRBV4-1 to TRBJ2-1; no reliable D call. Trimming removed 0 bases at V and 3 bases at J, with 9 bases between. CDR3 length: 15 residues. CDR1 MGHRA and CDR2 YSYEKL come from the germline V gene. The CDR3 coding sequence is TGCGCCAGCAGCCAAGATCGGCGACTCTACAATGAGCAGTTCTTC. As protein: CASSQDRRLYNEQFF.

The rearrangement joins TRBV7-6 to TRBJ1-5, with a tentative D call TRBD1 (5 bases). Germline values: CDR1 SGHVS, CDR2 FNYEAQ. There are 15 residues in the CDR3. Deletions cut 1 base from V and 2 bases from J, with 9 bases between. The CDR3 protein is CASSLGSGGNQPQHF. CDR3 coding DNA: TGTGCCAGCAGCTTAGGCTCGGGGGGCAATCAGCCCCAGCATTTT. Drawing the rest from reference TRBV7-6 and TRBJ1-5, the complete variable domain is GAGVSQSPRYKVTKRGQDVALRCDPISGHVSLYWYRQALGQGPEFLTYFNYEAQQDKSGLPNDRFSAERPEGSISTLTIQRTEQRDSAMYRCASSLGSGGNQPQHFGDGTRLSIL.

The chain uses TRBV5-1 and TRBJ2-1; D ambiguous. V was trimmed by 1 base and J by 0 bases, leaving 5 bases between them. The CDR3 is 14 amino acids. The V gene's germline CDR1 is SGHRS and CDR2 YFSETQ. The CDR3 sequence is CASSLPSSYNEQFF. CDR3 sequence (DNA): TGCGCCAGCAGCTTGCCGAGCTCCTACAATGAGCAGTTCTTC.

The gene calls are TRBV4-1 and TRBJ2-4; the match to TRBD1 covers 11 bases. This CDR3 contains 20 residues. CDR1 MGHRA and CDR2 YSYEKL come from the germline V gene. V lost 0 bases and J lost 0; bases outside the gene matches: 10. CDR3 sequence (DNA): TGCGCCAGCAGCCAAGATGGGGGACAGGGGGACCCGTTAGCCAAAAACATTCAGTACTTC. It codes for CASSQDGGQGDPLAKNIQYF.

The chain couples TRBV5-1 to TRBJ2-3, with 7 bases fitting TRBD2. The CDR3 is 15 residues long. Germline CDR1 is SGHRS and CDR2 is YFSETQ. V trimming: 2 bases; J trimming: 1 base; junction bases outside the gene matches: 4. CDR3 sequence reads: CASSLGGSRTDTQYF. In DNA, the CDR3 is TGCGCCAGCAGCTTAGGCGGGAGCCGCACAGATACGCAGTATTTT.

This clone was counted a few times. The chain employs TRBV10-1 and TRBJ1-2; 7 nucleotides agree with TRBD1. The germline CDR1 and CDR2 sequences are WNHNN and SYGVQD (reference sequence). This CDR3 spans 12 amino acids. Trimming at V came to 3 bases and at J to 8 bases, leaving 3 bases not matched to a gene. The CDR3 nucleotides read TGCGCCAGCAGTGACAGGGGACAGGGCTACACCTTC. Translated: CASSDRGQGYTF.

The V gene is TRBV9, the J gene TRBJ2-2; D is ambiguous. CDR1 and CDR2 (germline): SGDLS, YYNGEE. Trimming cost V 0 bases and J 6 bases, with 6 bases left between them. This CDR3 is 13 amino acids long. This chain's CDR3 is CASSVVFAGELFF. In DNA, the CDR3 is TGTGCCAGCAGCGTAGTCTTCGCCGGGGAGCTGTTTTTT. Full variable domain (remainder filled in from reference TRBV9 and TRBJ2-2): DSGVTQTPKHLITATGQRVTLRCSPRSGDLSVYWYQQSLDQGLQFLIQYYNGEERAKGNILERFSAQQFPDLHSELNLSSLELGDSALYFCASSVVFAGELFFGEGSRLTVL.